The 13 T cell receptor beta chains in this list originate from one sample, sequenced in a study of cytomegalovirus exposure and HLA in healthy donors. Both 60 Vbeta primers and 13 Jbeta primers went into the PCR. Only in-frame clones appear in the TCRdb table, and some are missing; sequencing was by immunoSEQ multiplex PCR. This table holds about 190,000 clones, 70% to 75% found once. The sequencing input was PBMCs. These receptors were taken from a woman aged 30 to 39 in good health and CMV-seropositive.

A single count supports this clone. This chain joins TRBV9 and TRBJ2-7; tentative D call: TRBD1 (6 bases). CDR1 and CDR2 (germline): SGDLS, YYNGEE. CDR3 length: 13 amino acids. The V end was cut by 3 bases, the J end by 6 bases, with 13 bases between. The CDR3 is CASSANRDREQYF. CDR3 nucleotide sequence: TGTGCCAGCAGCGCGAACAGGGATCGCGAGCAGTACTTC.

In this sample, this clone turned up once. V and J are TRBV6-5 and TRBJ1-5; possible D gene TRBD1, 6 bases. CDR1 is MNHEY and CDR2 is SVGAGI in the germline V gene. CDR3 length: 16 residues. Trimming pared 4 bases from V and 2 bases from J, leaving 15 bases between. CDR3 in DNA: TGTGCCAGCAGTTCCGGGACATTGGGAGGCAATCAGCCCCAGCATTTT. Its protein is CASSSGTLGGNQPQHF.

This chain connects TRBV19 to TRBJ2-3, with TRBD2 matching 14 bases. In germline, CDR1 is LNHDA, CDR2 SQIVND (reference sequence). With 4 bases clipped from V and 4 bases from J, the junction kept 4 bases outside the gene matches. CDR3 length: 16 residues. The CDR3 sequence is CASSKTSGRASDTQYF. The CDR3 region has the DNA TGTGCCAGTAGTAAGACTAGCGGGAGGGCGTCAGATACGCAGTATTTT. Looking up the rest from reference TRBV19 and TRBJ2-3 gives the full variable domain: DGGITQSPKYLFRKEGQNVTLSCEQNLNHDAMYWYRQDPGQGLRLIYYSQIVNDFQKGDIAEGYSVSREKKESFPLTVTSAQKNPTAFYLCASSKTSGRASDTQYFGPGTRLTVL.

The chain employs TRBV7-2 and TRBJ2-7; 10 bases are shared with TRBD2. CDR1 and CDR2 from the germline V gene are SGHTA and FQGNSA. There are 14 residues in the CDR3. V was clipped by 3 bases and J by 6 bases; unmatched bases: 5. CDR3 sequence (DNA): TGTGCCAGCAGCTTGCCTAGCGGGAGAAGCGAGCAGTACTTC. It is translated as CASSLPSGRSEQYF.

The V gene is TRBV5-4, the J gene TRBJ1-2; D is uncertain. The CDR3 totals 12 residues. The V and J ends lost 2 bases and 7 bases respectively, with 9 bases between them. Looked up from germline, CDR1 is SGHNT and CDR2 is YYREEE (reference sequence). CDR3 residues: CASSFLSSGYTF. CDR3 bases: TGTGCCAGCAGCTTTCTTTCCAGTGGCTACACCTTC.

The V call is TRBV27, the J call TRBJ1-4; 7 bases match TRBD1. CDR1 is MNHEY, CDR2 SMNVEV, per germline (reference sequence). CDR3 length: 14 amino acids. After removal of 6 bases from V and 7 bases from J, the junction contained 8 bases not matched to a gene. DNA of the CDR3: TGTGCCAGCAGCCAAGACAGGGTCTCTGAAAAACTGTTTTTT. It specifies CASSQDRVSEKLFF.

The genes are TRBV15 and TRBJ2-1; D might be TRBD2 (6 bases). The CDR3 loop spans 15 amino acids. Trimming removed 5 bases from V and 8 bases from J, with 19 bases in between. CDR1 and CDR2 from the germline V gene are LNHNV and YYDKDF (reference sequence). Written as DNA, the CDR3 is TGTGCCACCAGCCTACACCGGGACTCGCTCTATGAGCAGTTCTTC. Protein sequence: CATSLHRDSLYEQFF.

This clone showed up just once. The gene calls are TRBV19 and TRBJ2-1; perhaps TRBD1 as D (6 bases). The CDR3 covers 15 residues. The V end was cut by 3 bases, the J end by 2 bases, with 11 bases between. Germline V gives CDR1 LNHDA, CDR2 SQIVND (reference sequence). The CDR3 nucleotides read TGTGCCAGTAGTATCGCACAGGGCCCCTACAATGAGCAGTTCTTC. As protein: CASSIAQGPYNEQFF.

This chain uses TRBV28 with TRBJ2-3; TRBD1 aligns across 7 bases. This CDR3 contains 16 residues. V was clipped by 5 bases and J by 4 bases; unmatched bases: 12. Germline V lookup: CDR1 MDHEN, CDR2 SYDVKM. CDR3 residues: CASSTDRERGADTQYF. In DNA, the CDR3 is TGTGCCAGCAGTACTGACAGGGAAAGGGGTGCAGATACGCAGTATTTT.

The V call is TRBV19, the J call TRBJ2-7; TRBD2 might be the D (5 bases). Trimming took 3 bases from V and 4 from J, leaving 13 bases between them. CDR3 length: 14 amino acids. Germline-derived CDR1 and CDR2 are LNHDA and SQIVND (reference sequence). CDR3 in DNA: TGTGCCAGTAGTATTGAGGGAGTGGGATACGAGCAGTACTTC. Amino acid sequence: CASSIEGVGYEQYF. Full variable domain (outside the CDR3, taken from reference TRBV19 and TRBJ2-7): DGGITQSPKYLFRKEGQNVTLSCEQNLNHDAMYWYRQDPGQGLRLIYYSQIVNDFQKGDIAEGYSVSREKKESFPLTVTSAQKNPTAFYLCASSIEGVGYEQYFGPGTRLTVT.

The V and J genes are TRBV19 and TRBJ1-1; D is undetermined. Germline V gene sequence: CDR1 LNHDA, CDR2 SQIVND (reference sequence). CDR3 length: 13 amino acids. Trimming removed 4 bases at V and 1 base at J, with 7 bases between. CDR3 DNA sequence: TGTGCCAGTAGTACCTACGGGAACACTGAAGCTTTCTTT. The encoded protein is CASSTYGNTEAFF.

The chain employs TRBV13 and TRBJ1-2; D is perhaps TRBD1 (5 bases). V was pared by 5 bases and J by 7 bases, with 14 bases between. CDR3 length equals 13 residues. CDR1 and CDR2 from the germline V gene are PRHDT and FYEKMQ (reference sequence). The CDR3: CASSTRQGGGYTF. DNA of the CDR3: TGTGCCAGCAGCACCCGGCAGGGTGGTGGCTACACCTTC. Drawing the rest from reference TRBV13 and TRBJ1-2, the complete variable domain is AAGVIQSPRHLIKEKRETATLKCYPIPRHDTVYWYQQGPGQDPQFLISFYEKMQSDKGSIPDRFSAQQFSDYHSELNMSSLELGDSALYFCASSTRQGGGYTFGSGTRLTVV.

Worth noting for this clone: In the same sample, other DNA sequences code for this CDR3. CDR3 region: CASSFRGQETEAFF. The CDR3 coding sequence is TGTGCCAGCAGCTTTCGGGGACAGGAGACTGAAGCTTTCTTT. J is TRBJ1-1 and V is TRBV5-4; 8 positions agree with TRBD1. V lost 2 bases, J lost 5 bases, and 5 bases stayed unmatched. Germline V CDR1 and CDR2: SGHNT, YYREEE (reference sequence). The CDR3 extends over 14 amino acids.